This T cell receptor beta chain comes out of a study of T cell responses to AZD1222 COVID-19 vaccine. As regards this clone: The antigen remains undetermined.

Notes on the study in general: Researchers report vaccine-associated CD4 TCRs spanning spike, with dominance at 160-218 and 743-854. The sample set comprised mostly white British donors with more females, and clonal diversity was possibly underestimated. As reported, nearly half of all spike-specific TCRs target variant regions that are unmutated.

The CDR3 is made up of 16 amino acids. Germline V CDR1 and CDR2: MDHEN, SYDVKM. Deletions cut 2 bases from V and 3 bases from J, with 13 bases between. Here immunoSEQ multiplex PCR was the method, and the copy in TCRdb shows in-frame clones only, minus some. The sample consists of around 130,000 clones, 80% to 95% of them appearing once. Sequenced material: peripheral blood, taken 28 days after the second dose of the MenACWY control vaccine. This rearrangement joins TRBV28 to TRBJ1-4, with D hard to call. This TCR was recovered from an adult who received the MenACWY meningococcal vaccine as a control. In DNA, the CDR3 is TGTGCCAGCAGTTTAAGGATTGGAGCGTCTAATGAAAAACTGTTTTTT. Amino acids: CASSLRIGASNEKLFF.